The clone carrying this T cell receptor beta chain has just a few counts. The CDR3 loop spans 15 amino acids. Trimming took 3 bases from V and 7 from J, leaving 14 bases between them. Germline V gene data show CDR1 as SGDLS and CDR2 as YYNGEE. Assay used: immunoSEQ multiplex PCR; TCRdb lists only in-frame clones, some missing. Seen here are 65,000 to 70,000 clones, more than 75% observed once, and the top ten hold approximately 15%. Those enrolled in Seattle joined during active infection and were followed longitudinally afterward. The data were obtained in a study of blood T cell repertoires in COVID-19. Overall study: The United States, Italy and Spain supplied acute and convalescent COVID-19 samples.

Sequencing input: peripheral blood. This clonotype was obtained from a man between 35 and 55 years old with COVID-19, enrolled during active disease. The rearrangement uses TRBV9 and TRBJ1-6; D might be TRBD1 (5 bases). The CDR3 here is CASSGGGIRNSPLHF. In DNA form, the CDR3 reads TGTGCCAGCAGCGGGGGGGGGATTAGGAATTCACCCCTCCACTTT.